This T cell receptor (beta chain) was sequenced during a study of T cell responses to AZD1222 COVID-19 vaccine. Study as a whole: Second-dose schedules of about 4 or about 12 weeks were combined.

About this clone: Antigen specificity is unknown.

This CDR3 has 13 residues. The V end was cut by 9 bases, the J end by 2 bases, with 10 bases between. Germline CDR1 is KGHDR and CDR2 is SFDVKD. Study-wide points: The donor cohort was predominantly white British with a female majority, and clonal diversity may have been underestimated. At baseline, just a handful of AZD1222 recipients tested seropositive.

Only in-frame clones appear in the TCRdb table, and some are missing; sequencing was by immunoSEQ multiplex PCR. Found here are approximately 130,000 clones, over 90% of them singletons; the top ten hold roughly 0.9%. Sample: peripheral blood, taken on day 0 of AZD1222 vaccination. The rearrangement uses TRBV24-1 and TRBJ2-1, with D tentatively TRBD1 or TRBD2 (5 bases each). The TCR comes from an adult in good health. CDR3 nucleotides: TGTGCCACCTCCGGGACCCCCTACAATGAGCAGTTCTTC. Its protein product is CATSGTPYNEQFF.